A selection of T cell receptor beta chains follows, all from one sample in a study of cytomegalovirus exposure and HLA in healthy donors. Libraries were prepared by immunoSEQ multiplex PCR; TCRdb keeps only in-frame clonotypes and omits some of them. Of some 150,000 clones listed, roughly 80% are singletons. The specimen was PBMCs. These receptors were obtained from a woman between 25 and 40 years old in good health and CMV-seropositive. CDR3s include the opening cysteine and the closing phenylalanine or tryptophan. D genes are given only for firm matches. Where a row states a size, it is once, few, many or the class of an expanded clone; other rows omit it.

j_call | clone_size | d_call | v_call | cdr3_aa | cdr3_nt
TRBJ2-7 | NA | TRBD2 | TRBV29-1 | CSVEVLAGRSYEQYF | TGCAGCGTTGAAGTCTTAGCGGGGCGTTCCTACGAGCAGTACTTC
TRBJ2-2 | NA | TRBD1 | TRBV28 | CASSSPGQGYGGELFF | TGTGCCAGCAGTTCCCCGGGACAGGGGTACGGCGGGGAGCTGTTTTTT
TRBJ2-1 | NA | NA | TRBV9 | CASTPAGLSYNEQFF | TGTGCCAGCACCCCGGCGGGGCTCTCCTACAATGAGCAGTTCTTC
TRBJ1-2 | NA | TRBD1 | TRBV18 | CASSSGQGIGYGYTF | TGTGCCAGCTCATCGGGACAGGGGATAGGCTATGGCTACACCTTC
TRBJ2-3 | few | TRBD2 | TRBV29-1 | CSVVFAGGVTDTQYF | TGCAGCGTTGTCTTCGCGGGGGGGGTCACAGATACGCAGTATTTT
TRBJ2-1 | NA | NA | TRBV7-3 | CASSSPGRDNEQFF | TGTGCCAGCAGCTCCCCTGGGCGAGACAATGAGCAGTTCTTC
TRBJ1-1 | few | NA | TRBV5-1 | CASREGWRDTEAFF | TGCGCCAGCAGGGAGGGGTGGAGGGACACTGAAGCTTTCTTT
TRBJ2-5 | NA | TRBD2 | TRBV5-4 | CASSYLAGGLRGTQYF | TGTGCCAGCAGCTACCTAGCGGGGGGCTTAAGGGGGACCCAGTACTTC
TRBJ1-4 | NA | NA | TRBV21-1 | CASSKDSRDRGLGTNEKLFF | TGTGCCAGCAGCAAAGACAGTCGGGACAGGGGGCTCGGAACTAATGAAAAACTGTTTTTT
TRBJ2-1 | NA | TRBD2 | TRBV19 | CASSVRLAGGYNEQFF | TGTGCCAGTAGTGTCCGACTAGCGGGGGGATACAATGAGCAGTTCTTC
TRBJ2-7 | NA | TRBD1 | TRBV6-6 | CASRPGTGLFSNF | TGTGCCAGCAGACCCGGGACAGGGCTTTTCTCGAACTTC
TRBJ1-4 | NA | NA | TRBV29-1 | CSVEADRGNEKLFF | TGCAGCGTTGAGGCCGACAGAGGAAATGAAAAACTGTTTTTT
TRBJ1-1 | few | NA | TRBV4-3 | CASSQDWRDFEAFF | TGCGCCAGCAGCCAAGATTGGAGGGACTTTGAAGCTTTCTTT
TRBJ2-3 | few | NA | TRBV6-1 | CASSPTDTQYF | TGTGCCAGCAGCCCAACAGATACGCAGTATTTT
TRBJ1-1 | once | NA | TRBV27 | CASSSADFNTEAFF | TGTGCCAGCAGCTCGGCAGACTTCAACACTGAAGCTTTCTTT
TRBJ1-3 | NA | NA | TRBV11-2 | CASSLGSGNTIYF | TGTGCCAGCAGCTTAGGTAGTGGAAACACCATATATTTT
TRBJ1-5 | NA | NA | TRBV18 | CASSLSGVEQPQHF | TGTGCCAGCTCCCTTTCAGGGGTTGAGCAGCCCCAGCATTTT
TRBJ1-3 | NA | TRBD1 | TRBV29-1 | CSVGDRREGNTIYF | TGCAGCGTCGGGGACAGGAGAGAAGGAAACACCATATATTTT
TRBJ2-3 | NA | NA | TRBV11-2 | CASSLDYSLHAQYF | TGTGCCAGCAGCTTAGATTACTCGCTCCATGCGCAGTATTTT
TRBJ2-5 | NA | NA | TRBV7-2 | CASRPWGLVLNF | TGTGCCAGCAGACCGTGGGGACTGGTGCTGAACTTC
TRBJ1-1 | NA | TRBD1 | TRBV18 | CASSKKDRATEAFF | TGTGCCAGCTCAAAAAAGGACAGGGCCACTGAAGCTTTCTTT
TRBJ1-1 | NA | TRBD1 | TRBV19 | CASSTIQGANTEAFF | TGTGCCAGTAGTACCATACAGGGGGCAAACACTGAAGCTTTCTTT
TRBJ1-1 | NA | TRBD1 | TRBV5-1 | CASSLIDRATEAFF | TGCGCCAGCAGCCTTATCGACAGGGCCACTGAAGCTTTCTTT
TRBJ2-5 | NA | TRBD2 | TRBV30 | CAWSVQSGTSGAWETQYF | TGTGCCTGGAGTGTACAAAGCGGGACTAGCGGGGCGTGGGAGACCCAGTACTTC
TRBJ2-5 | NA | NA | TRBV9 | CASSVDAGLETQYF | TGTGCCAGCAGCGTAGACGCAGGATTAGAGACCCAGTACTTC
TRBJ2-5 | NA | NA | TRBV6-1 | CASIRDTQRETQYF | TGTGCCAGCATTCGGGACACCCAAAGGGAGACCCAGTACTTC
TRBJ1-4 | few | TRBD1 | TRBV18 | CASSLLTGELEKLFF | TGTGCCAGCTCACTCCTGACAGGGGAGCTTGAAAAACTGTTTTTT
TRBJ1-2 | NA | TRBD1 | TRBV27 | CASRPGQDNYGYTF | TGTGCCAGCAGACCCGGACAGGATAACTATGGCTACACCTTC
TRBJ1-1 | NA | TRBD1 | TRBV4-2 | CASSQDPGTGGTEAFF | TGTGCCAGCAGCCAAGACCCCGGGACAGGGGGCACTGAAGCTTTCTTT
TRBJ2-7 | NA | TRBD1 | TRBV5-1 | CASSFGQGRSYEQYF | TGCGCCAGCAGCTTCGGACAGGGGAGGTCCTACGAGCAGTACTTC
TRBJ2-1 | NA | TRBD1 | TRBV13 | CASSLRGTGLNEQFF | TGTGCCAGCAGCTTAAGGGGGACAGGCCTAAATGAGCAGTTCTTC